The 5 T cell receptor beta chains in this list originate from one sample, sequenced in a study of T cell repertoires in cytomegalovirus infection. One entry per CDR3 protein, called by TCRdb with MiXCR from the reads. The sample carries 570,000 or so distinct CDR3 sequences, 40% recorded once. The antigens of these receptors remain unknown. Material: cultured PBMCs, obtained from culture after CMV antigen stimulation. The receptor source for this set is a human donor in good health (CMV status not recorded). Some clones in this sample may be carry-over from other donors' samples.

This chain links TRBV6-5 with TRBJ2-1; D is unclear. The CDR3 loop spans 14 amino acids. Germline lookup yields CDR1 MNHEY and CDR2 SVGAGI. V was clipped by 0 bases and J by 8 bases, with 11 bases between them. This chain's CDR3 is CASSYSTGVDEQFF. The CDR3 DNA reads TGTGCCAGCAGTTACTCGACGGGTGTGGATGAGCAGTTCTTC.

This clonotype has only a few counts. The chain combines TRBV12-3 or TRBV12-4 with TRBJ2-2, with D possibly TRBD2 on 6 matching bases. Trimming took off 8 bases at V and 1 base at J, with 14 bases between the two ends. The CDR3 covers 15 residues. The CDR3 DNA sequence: TGTGCCAGCGGACTACCGGCAGGGAACACCGGGGAGCTGTTTTTT. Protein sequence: CASGLPAGNTGELFF.

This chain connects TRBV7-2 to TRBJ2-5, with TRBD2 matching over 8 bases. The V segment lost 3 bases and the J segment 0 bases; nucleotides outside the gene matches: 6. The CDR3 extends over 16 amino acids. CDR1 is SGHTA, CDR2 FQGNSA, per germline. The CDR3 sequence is CASSLGPAGDQETQYF. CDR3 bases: TGTGCCAGCAGCTTGGGACCAGCGGGGGACCAAGAGACCCAGTACTTC.

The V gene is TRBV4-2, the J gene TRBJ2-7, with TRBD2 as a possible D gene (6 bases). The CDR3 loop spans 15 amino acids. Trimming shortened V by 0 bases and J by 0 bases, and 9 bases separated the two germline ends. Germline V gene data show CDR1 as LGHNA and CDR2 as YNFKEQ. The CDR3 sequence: CASSQELAGSYEQYF. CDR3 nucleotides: TGTGCCAGCAGCCAAGAACTAGCTGGCTCCTACGAGCAGTACTTC.

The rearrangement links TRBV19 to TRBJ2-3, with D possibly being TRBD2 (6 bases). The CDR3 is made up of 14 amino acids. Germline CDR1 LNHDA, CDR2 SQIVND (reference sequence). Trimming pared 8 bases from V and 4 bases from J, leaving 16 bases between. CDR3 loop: CASCPRRDSDTQYF. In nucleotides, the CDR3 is TGTGCCAGTTGCCCCCGGAGGGATTCAGATACGCAGTATTTT.